Listed here are 25 T cell receptor beta chains from one sample, sequenced in a study of blood T cell repertoires in COVID-19. Clones were read by immunoSEQ multiplex PCR, and TCRdb kept only the in-frame ones, dropping some. There are around 260,000 clones in the sample; approximately 86% occur only once, and approximately 2% lies in the top ten. Input material: peripheral blood. These receptors were obtained from a man aged 25 to 45 with active or convalescent COVID-19.

The chain couples TRBV3-1 (or the pseudogene TRBV3-2) to TRBJ2-1, with 9 positions matching TRBD2. Losses at the gene ends were 4 bases for V and 16 bases for J; bases not matched to a gene: 14. CDR1 and CDR2 from the germline V gene are LGHDT and YNNKEL (reference sequence). The CDR3 covers 14 residues. DNA for the CDR3: TGTGCCAGCAGCCCGCGGACTAGCGCGGGCGATACCTTCTTC. Protein sequence: CASSPRTSAGDTFF.

The chain combines TRBV3-1 (or the pseudogene TRBV3-2) with TRBJ1-3; tentatively, D is TRBD1 (6 bases). Germline CDR1 is LGHDT and CDR2 is YNNKEL (reference sequence). There are 14 residues in the CDR3. V was shortened by 1 base and J by 7 bases, with 11 bases between the two germline ends. CDR3 sequence reads: CASSQGNRANTIYF. DNA of the CDR3: TGTGCCAGCAGCCAAGGGAACAGGGCCAACACCATATATTTT.

This chain joins TRBV7-9 and TRBJ1-6; D may be TRBD1 (6 bases). This CDR3 contains 19 residues. Germline V gene data show CDR1 as SEHNR and CDR2 as FQNEAQ (reference sequence). V gave up 6 bases and J gave up 0 bases, with 21 bases separating them. Here the CDR3 reads CASSMVGTTHSSYNSPLHF. The DNA of the CDR3 is TGTGCCAGCAGTATGGTAGGGACAACTCACAGCTCCTATAATTCACCCCTCCACTTT. The variable domain in full, completed from reference TRBV7-9 and TRBJ1-6, reads DTGVSQNPRHKITKRGQNVTFRCDPISEHNRLYWYRQTLGQGPEFLTYFQNEAQLEKSRLLSDRFSAERPKGSFSTLEIQRTEQGDSAMYLCASSMVGTTHSSYNSPLHFGNGTRLTVT.

In DNA, the CDR3 is TGTGCCAGCAGCCAAGCCCTGGGGGGACAGGGAGACACCGGGGAGCTGTTTTTT. Translating gives CASSQALGGQGDTGELFF. This chain joins TRBV4-2 and TRBJ2-2, with 9 bases matching TRBD1. Germline values: CDR1 LGHNA, CDR2 YNFKEQ. J lost 3 bases, V lost 1 base, and 9 bases had no gene match. The CDR3 contains 18 residues.

The chain carries TRBV4-1 and TRBJ1-2, with D perhaps matching TRBD1 (5 bases). This CDR3 spans 13 amino acids. Trimming took 4 bases from V and 4 from J, leaving 10 bases between them. CDR1 MGHRA and CDR2 YSYEKL come from the germline V gene. The CDR3 loop is CASSPGLTYGYTF. CDR3 nucleotides: TGCGCCAGCAGCCCGGGACTTACCTATGGCTACACCTTC.

The V and J genes are TRBV27 and TRBJ2-5; 15 bases align to TRBD2. From germline, CDR1 is MNHEY and CDR2 SMNVEV (reference sequence). J was trimmed by 1 base and V by 6 bases; bases with no gene match: 6. The CDR3 consists of 17 residues. The CDR3 spells CASSGLAGGPTQETQYF. CDR3 nucleotides: TGTGCCAGCAGCGGACTAGCGGGGGGGCCCACCCAAGAGACCCAGTACTTC.

The rearrangement links TRBV5-4 to TRBJ1-1, with 8 positions matching TRBD1. The junction had 18 bases not matched to a gene; V was cut back by 3 bases and J by 8 bases. The CDR3 consists of 17 residues. CDR1 SGHNT and CDR2 YYREEE come from the germline V gene (reference sequence). The CDR3 loop is CASSSKTGDFEGPEAFF. CDR3 sequence (DNA): TGTGCCAGCAGCTCAAAGACAGGGGACTTTGAGGGCCCCGAAGCTTTCTTT.

The chain links TRBV7-9 to TRBJ2-7; 7 bases line up with TRBD1. CDR3 length: 15 amino acids. Looked up from germline, CDR1 is SEHNR and CDR2 is FQNEAQ (reference sequence). Losses at the gene ends were 7 bases for V and 2 bases for J; bases not matched to a gene: 11. The CDR3 coding sequence is TGTGCCAGCACCTACACAGGGGATCCTACCTACGAGCAGTACTTC. Residues: CASTYTGDPTYEQYF.

DNA for the CDR3: TGTGCCAGCAGCCCAAGAGGTGGGGGCGCGAGGAGTGGCTACACCTTC. Its protein is CASSPRGGGARSGYTF. This chain joins TRBV7-2 and TRBJ1-2; the D gene is possibly TRBD1 (6 bases). Germline lookup yields CDR1 SGHTA and CDR2 FQGNSA. Trimming cost V 5 bases and J 7 bases, with 23 bases left between them. The CDR3 runs to 16 residues.

The chain couples TRBV19 to TRBJ2-4; a possible D gene is TRBD2 (6 bases). CDR3 size: 18 residues. V dropped 0 bases and J dropped 0 bases, with 15 bases sitting between them. The germline V gene has CDR1 LNHDA and CDR2 SQIVND (reference sequence). The CDR3 here is CASSIDRSGPLAKNIQYF. Here the CDR3 DNA reads TGTGCCAGTAGTATAGATAGGAGCGGGCCCCTAGCCAAAAACATTCAGTACTTC. The full variable domain, completed using reference TRBV19 and TRBJ2-4, is DGGITQSPKYLFRKEGQNVTLSCEQNLNHDAMYWYRQDPGQGLRLIYYSQIVNDFQKGDIAEGYSVSREKKESFPLTVTSAQKNPTAFYLCASSIDRSGPLAKNIQYFGAGTRLSVL.

V usage is TRBV9 and J usage is TRBJ1-1; D remains ambiguous. CDR3 length: 14 residues. V was clipped by 4 bases and J by 5 bases, with 15 bases between them. From germline, CDR1 is SGDLS and CDR2 YYNGEE. In DNA form, the CDR3 reads TGTGCCAGCAGCCGGTCGGAGGGATGGACTGAAGCTTTCTTT. Protein product: CASSRSEGWTEAFF.

This sequence joins TRBV29-1 and TRBJ2-2; a possible D gene is TRBD1 (5 bases). CDR3 length: 16 residues. Per germline, CDR1 SQVTM and CDR2 ANQGSEA. V was shortened by 5 bases and J by 6 bases, with 22 bases between the two germline ends. CDR3 protein: CSVPGEAQGSPGELFF. CDR3 nucleotide sequence: TGCAGCGTTCCCGGAGAGGCGCAGGGTAGTCCCGGGGAGCTGTTTTTT.

The chain joins TRBV27 to TRBJ2-2, with D possibly matching TRBD2 (6 bases). Germline CDR1 MNHEY, CDR2 SMNVEV (reference sequence). Between the trimmed V and J ends, which lost 5 bases and 4 bases, there was a span of 17 bases. The CDR3 contains 16 residues. CDR3 sequence reads: CASSAQGGRGTGELFF. In DNA, the CDR3 is TGTGCCAGCAGTGCCCAGGGAGGACGGGGCACCGGGGAGCTGTTTTTT.

The chain links TRBV9 to TRBJ2-5; 8 bases are shared with TRBD2. With 3 bases clipped from V and 2 bases from J, the junction kept 9 bases outside the gene matches. CDR1 and CDR2 from the germline V gene are SGDLS and YYNGEE. CDR3 size: 16 residues. The CDR3 DNA reads TGTGCCAGCAGCGCCACGGGGGGGCAGTATCAAGAGACCCAGTACTTC. Residues: CASSATGGQYQETQYF.

J is TRBJ1-1 and V is TRBV15; D possibly corresponds to TRBD1 (5 bases). V was shortened by 8 bases and J by 0 bases, with 10 bases between the two germline ends. The CDR3 consists of 13 residues. Germline V CDR1 and CDR2: LNHNV, YYDKDF (reference sequence). CDR3 residues: CATRWGVNTEAFF. The CDR3 coding sequence is TGTGCCACCCGATGGGGGGTGAACACTGAAGCTTTCTTT.

The chain links TRBV29-1 to TRBJ1-2; D possibly corresponds to TRBD1 (6 bases). Germline V gives CDR1 SQVTM, CDR2 ANQGSEA. The CDR3 totals 13 residues. Trimming stripped 4 bases from V and 5 bases from J, with 14 bases between. The CDR3 nucleotides are TGCAGCGTTGTAAGGGGGACGGCGTATGGCTACACCTTC. Translation: CSVVRGTAYGYTF.

The J gene is TRBJ2-2, the V gene TRBV2, with TRBD1 identical over 8 bases. J was trimmed by 4 bases and V by 7 bases; bases with no gene match: 8. The CDR3 sequence is 15 residues long. Looked up from germline, CDR1 is SNHLY and CDR2 is FYNNEI. For the CDR3, the DNA is TGTGCCAGCACTAAGGACAGGGCGGTCACCGGGGAGCTGTTTTTT. It encodes CASTKDRAVTGELFF.

This clone was counted once. This chain joins TRBV15 and TRBJ1-4, with 7 bases fitting TRBD1. Looked up from germline, CDR1 is LNHNV and CDR2 is YYDKDF (reference sequence). This CDR3 comprises 17 residues. Trimming removed 7 bases from V and 10 bases from J; junction bases left unmatched: 21. The chain's CDR3 is CATNDWTGEAARGKLFF. The DNA of the CDR3 is TGTGCCACCAACGATTGGACAGGAGAAGCCGCAAGAGGAAAACTGTTTTTT.

This sequence joins TRBV19 and TRBJ1-2; possible D gene TRBD1, 5 bases. The CDR3 has 13 amino acids. CDR1 is LNHDA, CDR2 SQIVND, per germline (reference sequence). Trimming took off 5 bases at V and 4 bases at J, with 11 bases between the two ends. In DNA, the CDR3 is TGTGCCAGTAGTGACAGTTCCCGCTATGGCTACACCTTC. Its translation: CASSDSSRYGYTF.

This clone was recorded only once. The same CDR3 arises from other DNA sequences in this sample as well. In DNA form, the CDR3 reads TGCGCCAGCAGCTTGACAGGAAACACTGAAGCTTTCTTT. It specifies CASSLTGNTEAFF. The chain employs TRBV5-1 and TRBJ1-1; tentatively, D is TRBD1 (5 bases). CDR3 size: 13 residues. In germline, CDR1 is SGHRS, CDR2 YFSETQ. V shed 1 base and J shed 2 bases, with 6 bases lying between them. The full variable domain, in which reference TRBV5-1 and TRBJ1-1 provide the parts outside the CDR3, is KAGVTQTPRYLIKTRGQQVTLSCSPISGHRSVSWYQQTPGQGLQFLFEYFSETQRNKGNFPGRFSGRQFSNSRSEMNVSTLELGDSALYLCASSLTGNTEAFFGQGTRLTVV.

The chain joins TRBV29-1 to TRBJ2-3, with 16 bases aligning to TRBD2. Trimming took 4 bases from V and 0 from J; bases not matched to a gene: 4. The germline V gene has CDR1 SQVTM and CDR2 ANQGSEA. The CDR3 covers 17 residues. CDR3 loop: CSVAGTSGGESTDTQYF. As DNA, the CDR3 is TGCAGCGTTGCCGGGACTAGCGGGGGGGAAAGCACAGATACGCAGTATTTT.

The chain carries TRBV7-9 and TRBJ1-2; 10 bases agree with TRBD1. CDR1 is SEHNR, CDR2 FQNEAQ, per germline (reference sequence). J lost 6 bases, V lost 6 bases, and 7 bases had no gene match. This CDR3 spans 14 amino acids. In DNA, the CDR3 is TGTGCCAGCAGAGCCTCCGGGACAGGGGATGGCTACACCTTC. This gives the protein CASRASGTGDGYTF.

This chain links TRBV29-1 with TRBJ1-2; no clear D. The CDR3 runs to 12 residues. Trimming took off 0 bases at V and 3 bases at J, with 5 bases between the two ends. Germline CDR1 reads SQVTM; CDR2 reads ANQGSEA. CDR3 region: CSVEDTDYGYTF. As DNA, the CDR3 is TGCAGCGTTGAAGACACAGACTATGGCTACACCTTC.

The J gene is TRBJ1-2, the V gene TRBV15; maybe TRBD1 (6 bases). This CDR3 contains 16 residues. Looked up from germline, CDR1 is LNHNV and CDR2 is YYDKDF (reference sequence). Trimming stripped 0 bases from V and 3 bases from J, with 14 bases between. CDR3 DNA: TGTGCCACCAGCAGAGATTCGGGGGGCGCGGACTATGGCTACACCTTC. Amino acids: CATSRDSGGADYGYTF.

The V and J genes are TRBV19 and TRBJ1-5, with 8 bases that match TRBD1. Per germline, CDR1 LNHDA and CDR2 SQIVND (reference sequence). The CDR3 contains 15 residues. V shed 8 bases, J shed 2 bases, and the junction held 8 bases outside the gene matches. The CDR3 DNA sequence: TGTGCCAGTTCGGACAGGGAAGAGGGCAATCAGCCCCAGCATTTT. Protein product: CASSDREEGNQPQHF.